Listed below are T cell receptor beta chains from one sample, sequenced in a study of blood T cell repertoires in COVID-19. Method: immunoSEQ multiplex PCR; TCRdb's copy keeps in-frame clones and lacks some. The sample records 150,000 to 200,000 clones, roughly 87% being singletons. Sequenced sample: peripheral blood. The receptors stem from a man aged 60-69 years with active or convalescent COVID-19. The CDR3 runs from the conserved cysteine through the conserved F or W. Each record gives: V gene, J gene, D gene, clone size, CDR3 DNA, CDR3 protein. D genes are given only for firm matches. Part of the rows lack a size; the others show once, few, many or a class for expanded clones.

>TRBV6-5|TRBJ2-7|NA|NA
TGTGCCAGCAGTAGGGACGGGAGCTCCTACGAGCAGTACTTC
CASSRDGSSYEQYF
>TRBV6-6|TRBJ2-3|NA|NA
TGTGCCAGCAGTTCTTACAGGGTTGGCACAGATACGCAGTATTTT
CASSSYRVGTDTQYF
>TRBV27|TRBJ1-1|NA|NA
TGTGCCAGCAGCTTCGGGGGTACGAACACTGAAGCTTTCTTT
CASSFGGTNTEAFF
>TRBV7-9|TRBJ1-3|NA|NA
TGTGCCAGCAGCTTCGCCGCGAGCTCTGGAAACACCATATATTTT
CASSFAASSGNTIYF
>TRBV7-9|TRBJ1-3|TRBD1|NA
TGTGCCAGCAGCTTCGGACAGGACCTTTGGGGAAACACCATATATTTT
CASSFGQDLWGNTIYF
>TRBV2|TRBJ2-2|NA|NA
TGTGCCAGCAGTGCTTATACACCCGGGGAGCTGTTTTTT
CASSAYTPGELFF
>TRBV6-5|TRBJ2-7|NA|NA
TGTGCCGGCCGGGGTGGGTTCCTATTATACGAGCAGTACTTC
CAGRGGFLLYEQYF
>TRBV20-1|TRBJ2-2|NA|NA
TGCAGTGCCAGTACCGGGATCGCGACCGGGGAGCTGTTTTTT
CSASTGIATGELFF
>TRBV15|TRBJ1-1|NA|once
TGTGCCACCAGCAGATTAGTACAGGATGAAGCTTTCTTT
CATSRLVQDEAFF
>TRBV2|TRBJ1-5|NA|NA
TGTGCCAGCAGTGGAGGGCAGGGGTTCAATCAGCCCCAGCATTTT
CASSGGQGFNQPQHF
>TRBV4-1|TRBJ1-5|NA|NA
TGCGCCAGCAGCCAAGTCCTGAACCCATCGGGCAATCAGCCCCAGCATTTT
CASSQVLNPSGNQPQHF
>TRBV4-1|TRBJ2-1|NA|NA
TGCGCCAGCAGCCAATCACCGACAGTCTACAATGAGCAGTTCTTC
CASSQSPTVYNEQFF
>TRBV2|TRBJ2-7|TRBD1|NA
TGTGCCAGCGGGCAGACAGGGGGCGAGCAGTACTTC
CASGQTGGEQYF
>TRBV10-3|TRBJ2-1|TRBD2|NA
TGTGCCATCAGTGACCCGAGCGGGGGAGGGTACAATGAGCAGTTCTTC
CAISDPSGGGYNEQFF
>TRBV6-5|TRBJ2-7|TRBD1|few
TGTGCCAGCAGTTACTACGAGACAGGGGCGCAGTACTTC
CASSYYETGAQYF
>TRBV2|TRBJ2-2|TRBD1|NA
TGTGCCAGCAGCCTGGACAGGGCAATCACCGGGGAGCTGTTTTTT
CASSLDRAITGELFF
>TRBV15|TRBJ2-3|TRBD2|NA
TGTGCCACCAGCAGAGATCTGACTAGCGAATCAGATACGCAGTATTTT
CATSRDLTSESDTQYF